The rows below give T cell receptor beta chains drawn from one sample of a study of cytomegalovirus exposure and HLA in healthy donors. Sequencing was performed with immunoSEQ multiplex PCR; in TCRdb, only in-frame clones are kept and a portion is missing. The repertoire holds 250,000 to 400,000 clones, with 88% as singletons. The sequencing input was PBMCs. The receptor source for this set is a man aged 25-45 years in good health and CMV-seronegative. Each CDR3 is given with its conserved first and last residue. The D gene is left open where the match is weak. Some rows mark clone size as missing; the rest say once, few, many or name a class of expanded clone.

TRBV6-5	-	TRBD2	TRBJ2-7	TGTGCCAGCAGTTCACTAGCGGGGGGCCGCTACGAGCAGTACTTC	CASSSLAGGRYEQYF
TRBV7-2	-	TRBD1	TRBJ2-3	TGTGCCAGCAGCCAAGGGACAGGGGGGGTCACAGATACGCAGTATTTT	CASSQGTGGVTDTQYF
TRBV5-4	-	TRBD1	TRBJ1-6	TGTGCCAGCAGCCGTGACAGGGAATATTCACCCCTCCACTTT	CASSRDREYSPLHF
TRBV27	-	-	TRBJ2-7	TGTGCCAGCAGTTTATCATCGGGGTCCTCCTACGAGCAGTACTTC	CASSLSSGSSYEQYF
TRBV25-1	-	-	TRBJ2-1	TGTGCCAGCAGTAAACTACTGGGACTCCAGAATGAGCAGTTCTTC	CASSKLLGLQNEQFF
TRBV2	-	TRBD2	TRBJ2-1	TGTGCCAGCAGTGATTTGGCTAGCGGGGGGATCTACAATGAGCAGTTCTTC	CASSDLASGGIYNEQFF
TRBV27	-	-	TRBJ1-2	TGTGCCAGCAGTTGGCAGGGAGGCCTTGCAGGCTACACCTTC	CASSWQGGLAGYTF
TRBV5-8	once	-	TRBJ1-2	TGTGCCAGCAGCTTGGACCAGGGATTCTCCTATGGCTACACCTTC	CASSLDQGFSYGYTF
TRBV9	-	TRBD2	TRBJ2-1	TGTGCCAGCAGCGAGAGTGCAGCGGGGGGGCGGGTCGAGCAGTTCTTC	CASSESAAGGRVEQFF
TRBV6-5	-	TRBD1	TRBJ1-2	TGTGCCAGCAGTTTAAGGACAGGGGCTTATGGCTACACCTTC	CASSLRTGAYGYTF
TRBV5-1	-	TRBD1	TRBJ1-2	TGCGCCAGCAGCTTGAACACAGGGGATGGCTACACCTTC	CASSLNTGDGYTF
TRBV7-9	once	-	TRBJ1-6	TGTGCCAGCAGCTTAGCAGGGGGGGTATTTTTGACACCCCTCCACTTT	CASSLAGGVFLTPLHF
TRBV7-2	-	TRBD1	TRBJ2-7	TGTGCCAGCAGCCCATCCGGGACAGGCACCTACGAGCAGTACTTC	CASSPSGTGTYEQYF
TRBV10-2	few	-	TRBJ2-7	TGCGCCAGCAGAGTACAAGGGGCCTACGAGCAGTACTTC	CASRVQGAYEQYF
TRBV12-1	-	-	TRBJ2-5	TGTGCCAGCGAAACCCCGTTCCGGCAGGCCGGTGGAGAGACCCAGTACTTC	CASETPFRQAGGETQYF
TRBV19	-	TRBD1	TRBJ1-2	TGTGCCAGTAGCCCTCGAAGGGGGCAAGAGGGCTACACCTTC	CASSPRRGQEGYTF
TRBV5-1	-	-	TRBJ2-7	TGCGCCAGCAGCTTGGCAGGTATTGAGTACGAGCAGTACTTC	CASSLAGIEYEQYF
TRBV7-9	-	TRBD2	TRBJ2-1	TGTGCCAGCAGCTTAGATAGTAGCGGGGGAAATGAGCAGTTCTTC	CASSLDSSGGNEQFF
TRBV5-5	-	TRBD2	TRBJ2-1	TGTGCCAGCAGCTCCCCGGGACTAACAAATGAGCAGTTCTTC	CASSSPGLTNEQFF
TRBV2	-	TRBD2	TRBJ2-5	TGTGCCAGCAGTGTTCGACGGGGGGGAGAGACCCAGTACTTC	CASSVRRGGETQYF
TRBV7-2	-	-	TRBJ1-1	TGTGCCAGCAGCACGAGGGCCGGAAGGGTGTACACTGAAGCTTTCTTT	CASSTRAGRVYTEAFF
TRBV5-1	-	-	TRBJ2-3	TGCGCCAGCAGCTTGGAAGCGGTAGCGGTAAGCACAGATACGCAGTATTTT	CASSLEAVAVSTDTQYF
TRBV5-5	-	-	TRBJ2-5	TGTGCCAGCAGCTGGTCCCGGAGGGGAGAGACCCAGTACTTC	CASSWSRRGETQYF
TRBV7-6	-	TRBD1	TRBJ1-3	TGTGCCAGCAGCTTAGAGTGGTTCGGGACAGGGGGAAACACCATATATTTT	CASSLEWFGTGGNTIYF
TRBV25-1	-	-	TRBJ1-2	TGTGCCAGCAACCAATGGGGGGGGCAACATAACTATGGCTACACCTTC	CASNQWGGQHNYGYTF
TRBV18	-	-	TRBJ1-6	TGTGCCAGCTCACCGAGGATAGTCGGGAGCTCCTATAATTCACCCCTCCACTTT	CASSPRIVGSSYNSPLHF
TRBV6-6	once	TRBD1	TRBJ2-5	TGTGCCAGCAGTTACGGCCAGGGGGTTGACGAGACCCAGTACTTC	CASSYGQGVDETQYF
TRBV7-9	-	-	TRBJ2-2	TGTGCCAGCAGCATTGACCGGGGGACGCGGGGCACCGGGGAGCTGTTTTTT	CASSIDRGTRGTGELFF
TRBV5-6	-	-	TRBJ2-1	TGTGCCAGCAGCCCTTACAGAGACAATGAGCAGTTCTTC	CASSPYRDNEQFF
TRBV6-5	-	TRBD2	TRBJ2-1	TGTGCCAGCAGTCACTCGGTAGCGGGGGGCTACAATGAGCAGTTCTTC	CASSHSVAGGYNEQFF
TRBV5-1	-	TRBD1	TRBJ1-2	TGCGCCAGCAGTACGGGACAGAACTATGGCTACACCTTC	CASSTGQNYGYTF
TRBV5-6	-	-	TRBJ2-7	TGTGCCAGCAGCACAATAGACAGGACCCACGAGCAGTACTTC	CASSTIDRTHEQYF
TRBV9	-	TRBD1	TRBJ1-2	TGTGCCAGCAGCGTTGGCCGGGACAGGGAATATGGCTACACCTTC	CASSVGRDREYGYTF
TRBV2	-	-	TRBJ2-7	TGTGCCAGCAGTGAAGATGGACTCTCCTACGAGCAGTACTTC	CASSEDGLSYEQYF
TRBV7-2	once	-	TRBJ2-1	TGTGCCAGCAGCTCAACCCGGGACTACAATGAGCAGTTCTTC	CASSSTRDYNEQFF
TRBV11-2	-	-	TRBJ1-5	TGTGCCAGCAGCTTAGGTGGCAGCAATCAGCCCCAGCATTTT	CASSLGGSNQPQHF
TRBV19	-	TRBD1	TRBJ1-6	TGTGCCAGTAGCCTAGACAGGGATTATTCACCCCTCCACTTT	CASSLDRDYSPLHF
TRBV21-1	-	-	TRBJ2-7	TGTGCCAGCAGCAAAGACCGGGACACCGCCTACGAGCAGTACTTC	CASSKDRDTAYEQYF
TRBV6-5	-	-	TRBJ1-2	TGTGCCAGCAGCCGGACAGAACCTCCTGTGGGCTACACCTTC	CASSRTEPPVGYTF
TRBV6-1	-	-	TRBJ1-6	TGTGCCAGCACGGGGTCTATTGGAATTTCACCCCTCCACTTT	CASTGSIGISPLHF
TRBV7-2	-	TRBD2	TRBJ2-7	TGTGCCAGCAGCTTAAGCGGGAGGATGGGCCTAACTTACGAGCAGTACTTC	CASSLSGRMGLTYEQYF
TRBV5-1	once	TRBD2	TRBJ2-1	TGCGCCAGCAGCTTGGACGGGGGGGCTTCTTTTGAGCAGTTCTTC	CASSLDGGASFEQFF
TRBV4-1	few	-	TRBJ2-7	TGCGCCAGCAGCCAAGGGACAACCTACGAGCAGTACTTC	CASSQGTTYEQYF
TRBV5-1	once	-	TRBJ2-1	TGCGCCAGCAGCCCCACTACCAGCTCCTACAATGAGCAGTTCTTC	CASSPTTSSYNEQFF
TRBV5-4	-	TRBD2	TRBJ2-3	TGTGCCAGCAGCTTGGAAACGGGGGGGCGAACAGATACGCAGTATTTT	CASSLETGGRTDTQYF
TRBV15	-	-	TRBJ1-5	TGTGCCACCGGGGAGGGAAGCGATCAGCCCCAGCATTTT	CATGEGSDQPQHF
TRBV27	once	-	TRBJ1-6	TGTGCCAGCAGTTACGAGGGCTCCTATAATTCACCCCTCCACTTT	CASSYEGSYNSPLHF
TRBV11-2	few	TRBD1	TRBJ2-7	TGTGCCAGCAGCTCGGGACAGTTCTCCTACGAGCAGTACTTC	CASSSGQFSYEQYF
TRBV7-9	-	TRBD1	TRBJ1-3	TGTGCCAGCAGCTTCACTTTCCGGGACAGCTCTGGAAACACCATATATTTT	CASSFTFRDSSGNTIYF
TRBV27	-	TRBD2	TRBJ2-1	TGTGCCAGCAGTCCCCGGGACTACGACAATGAGCAGTTCTTC	CASSPRDYDNEQFF
TRBV20-1	-	-	TRBJ2-1	TGCAGTGCTAGAGGAGCTGAGCAGTTCTTC	CSARGAEQFF
TRBV6-6	-	-	TRBJ2-7	TGTGCCAGCAGTATTATGACAGGAAACGAGCAGTACTTC	CASSIMTGNEQYF
TRBV10-2	-	-	TRBJ2-3	TGCGCCAGCAGAAACGGGGGGCAAAATACGCAGTATTTT	CASRNGGQNTQYF
TRBV19	once	-	TRBJ2-5	TGTGCCAGTAGTATATCGGGGACAACCCATGATACCCAGTACTTC	CASSISGTTHDTQYF
TRBV7-8	-	-	TRBJ1-2	TGTGCCAGCAGCTCGCAGGGGATCGGCTATGGCTACACCTTC	CASSSQGIGYGYTF
TRBV19	once	-	TRBJ2-7	TGTGCCAGTAGTATCGCCCCGGCGGGTAGCTCCTACGAGCAGTACTTC	CASSIAPAGSSYEQYF
TRBV6-5	-	TRBD1	TRBJ1-2	TGTGCCAGCAGTTCAATGCCGGGACAGTTTTATGGCTACACCTTC	CASSSMPGQFYGYTF
TRBV7-2	-	TRBD1	TRBJ2-6	TGTGCCAGCAGCTCCGGACAGGGCTCTGGGGCCAACGTCCTGACTTTC	CASSSGQGSGANVLTF
TRBV13	-	-	TRBJ1-1	TGTGCCAGCAGCTTAGGGGGCAGTCACACTGAAGCTTTCTTT	CASSLGGSHTEAFF
TRBV4-2	-	TRBD1	TRBJ2-3	TGTGCCAGCAGCACCGGGACAGGGGGGACAGATACGCAGTATTTT	CASSTGTGGTDTQYF